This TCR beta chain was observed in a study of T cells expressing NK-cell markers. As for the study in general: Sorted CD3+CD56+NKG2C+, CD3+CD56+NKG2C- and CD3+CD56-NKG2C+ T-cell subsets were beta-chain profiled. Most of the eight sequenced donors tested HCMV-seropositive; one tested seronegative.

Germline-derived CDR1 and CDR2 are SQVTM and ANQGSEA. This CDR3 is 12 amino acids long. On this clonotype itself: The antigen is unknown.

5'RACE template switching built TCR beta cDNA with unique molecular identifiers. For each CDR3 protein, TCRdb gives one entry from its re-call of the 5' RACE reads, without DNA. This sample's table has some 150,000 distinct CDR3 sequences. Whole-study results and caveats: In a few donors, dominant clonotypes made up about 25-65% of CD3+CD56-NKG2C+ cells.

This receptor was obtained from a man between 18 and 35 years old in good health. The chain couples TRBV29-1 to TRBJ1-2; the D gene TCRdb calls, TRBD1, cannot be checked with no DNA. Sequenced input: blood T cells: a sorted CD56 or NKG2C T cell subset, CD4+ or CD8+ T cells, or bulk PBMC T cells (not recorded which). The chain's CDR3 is CSVLQGADGYTF.